This TCR beta chain was found in a study of shared clonotypes between healthy human individuals. In unsorted samples, genomic DNA was obtained using 80 million to 90 million PBMCs. The CDR3 sequence is 14 residues long. Trimming pared 0 bases from V and 9 bases from J, leaving 15 bases between. Germline V gene lookup returns CDR1 PRHDT and CDR2 FYEKMQ (reference sequence). Clones were sequenced by immunoSEQ multiplex PCR, and TCRdb holds only the in-frame ones, with some missing. This sample has some 490,000 clones, with over 70% found just once. This chain joins TRBV13 and TRBJ2-7, with a possible D match to TRBD1 (5 bases). The receptor's source is a middle-aged woman in good health. Some clones in this sample may be carry-over from other donors' samples. The sample taken for sequencing was PBMCs. The CDR3 spells CASSLGLGVGAQYF. CDR3 DNA: TGTGCCAGCAGCTTAGGCTTAGGGGTAGGGGCGCAGTACTTC.